This T cell receptor beta chain was identified in a study of blood T cell repertoires in COVID-19. For the study at large: Sites in the United States, Italy and Spain provided acute and convalescent COVID-19 samples. PBMCs, B-cell-depleted T cells, or T cells were the source of the cDNA or gDNA that made up the material.

V gave up 3 bases and J gave up 5 bases, with 12 bases separating them. This CDR3 has 14 amino acids. CDR1 and CDR2 from the germline V gene are SGHAT and FQNNGV. Authors' data handling: By means of reference gene primer amplification, nucleated cell counts were estimated. Method: immunoSEQ multiplex PCR; TCRdb's copy keeps in-frame clones and lacks some. The V and J calls and clone size are taken from that table; D and trimming were inferred from the DNA. The table has about 400,000 clones, roughly 90% seen once. Seattle patient enrollment occurred during active infection, with longitudinal follow-up thereafter.

The chain uses TRBV11-2 and TRBJ2-3, with D perhaps TRBD2 (6 bases). Specimen: peripheral blood. This clonotype was obtained from a woman aged 55 to 70 with COVID-19, enrolled during active disease. CDR3 region: CASSFGTPRDTQYF. The CDR3 nucleotides read TGTGCCAGCAGCTTCGGGACTCCACGAGATACGCAGTATTTT.